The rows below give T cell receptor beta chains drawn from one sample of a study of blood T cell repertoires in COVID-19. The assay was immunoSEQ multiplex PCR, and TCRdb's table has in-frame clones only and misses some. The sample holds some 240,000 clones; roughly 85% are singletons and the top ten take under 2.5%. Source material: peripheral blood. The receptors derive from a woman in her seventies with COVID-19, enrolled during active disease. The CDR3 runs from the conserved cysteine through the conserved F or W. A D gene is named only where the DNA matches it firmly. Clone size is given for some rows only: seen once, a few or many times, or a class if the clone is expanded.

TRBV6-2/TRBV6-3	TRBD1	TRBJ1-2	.	TGTGCCAGCAGTTTGGGACAGGGCGGCTACACCTTC	CASSLGQGGYTF
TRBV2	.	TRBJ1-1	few	TGTGCCAGCAGGCCACAGACAATGAACACTGAAGCTTTCTTT	CASRPQTMNTEAFF
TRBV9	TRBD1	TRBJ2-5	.	TGTGCCAGCAGCTACAGACAGGGCCCCCAAGAGACCCAGTACTTC	CASSYRQGPQETQYF
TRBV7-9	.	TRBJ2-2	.	TGTGCCAGCAGCTTAGCGGGCACGGACGGGGAGCTGTTTTTT	CASSLAGTDGELFF
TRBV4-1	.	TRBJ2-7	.	TGCGCCAGCAGCCAAGCATTGGGGCTAAAACTTTACGAGCAGTACTTC	CASSQALGLKLYEQYF
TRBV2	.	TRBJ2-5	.	TGTGCCAGCAGTGTCCCCGGGGTAGCGGAAGAGACCCAGTACTTC	CASSVPGVAEETQYF
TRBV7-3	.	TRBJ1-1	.	TGTGCCAGCAGCTCAATTAGTGTCACTGAAGCTTTCTTT	CASSSISVTEAFF
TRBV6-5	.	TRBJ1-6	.	TGTGCCAGCAGCGCGCGGGGTAATGGGAATTCACCCCTCCACTTT	CASSARGNGNSPLHF
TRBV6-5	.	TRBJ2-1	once	TGTGCCAGCAGTCCCCGGACTCCGGTCTACGGTGAGCAGTTCTTC	CASSPRTPVYGEQFF
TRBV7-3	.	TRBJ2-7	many	TGTGCCAGCAGCTTAACGGGGCGCGAGCAGTACTTC	CASSLTGREQYF
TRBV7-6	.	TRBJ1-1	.	TGTGCCAGCAGCGCTGGCGGCGCTGAAGCTTTCTTT	CASSAGGAEAFF
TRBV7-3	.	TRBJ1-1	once	TGTGCCAGCAGCTTAGGGGAGGGGAACACTGAAGCTTTCTTT	CASSLGEGNTEAFF
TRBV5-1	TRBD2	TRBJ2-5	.	TGCGCCAGCAGCGCGGGAAGCGGAGCGGGGGGGCATGAGACCCAGTACTTC	CASSAGSGAGGHETQYF
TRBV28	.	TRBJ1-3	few	TGTGCCAGCAGTTTACAAGGGGCTGGAAACACCATATATTTT	CASSLQGAGNTIYF
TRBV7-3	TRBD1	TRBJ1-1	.	TGTGCCAGCAGCTTAAACCCGCCAGGGGGGTTGGCCACTGAAGCTTTCTTT	CASSLNPPGGLATEAFF
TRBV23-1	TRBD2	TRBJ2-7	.	TGCGCCAGCAGTCAATCGGGGGGTCATAGCGGGAGGGCCGTCTACGAGCAGTACTTC	CASSQSGGHSGRAVYEQYF
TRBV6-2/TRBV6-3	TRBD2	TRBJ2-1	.	TGTGCCAGCAGTCTAGCGGGAGGGCCCTCCAATGAGCAGTTCTTC	CASSLAGGPSNEQFF
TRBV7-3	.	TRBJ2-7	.	TGTGCCAGCAGCTTAGGCGGGGTCTACGAGCAGTACTTC	CASSLGGVYEQYF
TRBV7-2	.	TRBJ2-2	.	TGTGCCAGCAGCTTAGCGGGGGCGCTGGTTTCAAACACCGGGGAGCTGTTTTTT	CASSLAGALVSNTGELFF
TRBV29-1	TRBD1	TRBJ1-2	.	TGCAGCGCCGGGGGACAGGAGGGTGGCTACACCTTC	CSAGGQEGGYTF
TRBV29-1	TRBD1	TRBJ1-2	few	TGCAGCGGGCCTGACAGGGGGCTTGGCTACACCTTC	CSGPDRGLGYTF
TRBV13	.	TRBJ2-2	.	TGTGCCAGCAGTTACTCCTCGGGACTCCGGGCGAACACCGGGGAGCTGTTTTTT	CASSYSSGLRANTGELFF
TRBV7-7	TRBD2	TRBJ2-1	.	TGTGCTAGCAGCACGGGACTAGCGATCGGCAATGAGCAGTTCTTC	CASSTGLAIGNEQFF
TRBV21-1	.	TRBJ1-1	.	TGTGCCAGCAGCTCCCGGACAGGGGCCATGAACACTGAAGCTTTCTTT	CASSSRTGAMNTEAFF
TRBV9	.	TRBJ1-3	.	TGTGCCAGCAGCGTAGTCCCTTACGCGATGAGCTCTGGAAACACCATATATTTT	CASSVVPYAMSSGNTIYF
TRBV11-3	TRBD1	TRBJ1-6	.	TGTGCCAGCAGCGCCGTGACAGGGCAAGGCTCACCCCTCCACTTT	CASSAVTGQGSPLHF
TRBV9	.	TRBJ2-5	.	TGTGCCAGCAGCATATCGTACCAAGAGACCCAGTACTTC	CASSISYQETQYF
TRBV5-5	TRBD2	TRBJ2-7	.	TGTGCCAGCAGCCTGGGACTAGCGCCCTACGAGCAGTACTTC	CASSLGLAPYEQYF
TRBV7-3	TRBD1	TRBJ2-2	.	TGTGCCAGCAGCCCACTAGGACAGGGCACCGGGGAGCTGTTTTTT	CASSPLGQGTGELFF
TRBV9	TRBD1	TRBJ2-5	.	TGTGCCAGCAGCGTAGGGACAGGGCGAGAGACCCAGTACTTC	CASSVGTGRETQYF
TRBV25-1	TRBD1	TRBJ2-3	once	TGTGCCAGCGCCGGGACAGGAACAGATACGCAGTATTTT	CASAGTGTDTQYF
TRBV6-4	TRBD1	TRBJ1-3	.	TGTGCCAGCAGCGCCAGGGGGAGCACTGGAAACACCATATATTTT	CASSARGSTGNTIYF
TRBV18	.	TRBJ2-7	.	TGTGCCAGCTCACCGGGCAGATTAACCTACGAGCAGTACTTC	CASSPGRLTYEQYF
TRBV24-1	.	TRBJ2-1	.	TGTGCCACCAGTGATACGGCGGGATACAATGAGCAGTTCTTC	CATSDTAGYNEQFF
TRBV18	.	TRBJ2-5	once	TGTGCCAGCTCACCTTCGGGGTACCAAGAGACCCAGTACTTC	CASSPSGYQETQYF
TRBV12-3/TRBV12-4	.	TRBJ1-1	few	TGTGCCAGCAGTTTCAGTAACACTGAAGCTTTCTTT	CASSFSNTEAFF
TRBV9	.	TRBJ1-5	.	TGTGCCAGCAGCGTAGAACCCACGGGTCAGCCCCAGCATTTT	CASSVEPTGQPQHF
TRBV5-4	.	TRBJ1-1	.	TGTGCCAGTTATGGGGGGGACACTGAAGCTTTCTTT	CASYGGDTEAFF
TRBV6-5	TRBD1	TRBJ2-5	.	TGTGCCAGCAGCCTGGACAGGATCCAAGAGACCCAGTACTTC	CASSLDRIQETQYF
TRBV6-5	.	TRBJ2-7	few	TGTGCCAGCAGTAGGAGCGGCCTTTCGGAGCAGTACTTC	CASSRSGLSEQYF
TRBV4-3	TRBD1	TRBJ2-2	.	TGCGCCAGCAGCCTGGGACAGGGCGAGACCGGGGAGCTGTTTTTT	CASSLGQGETGELFF